These T cell receptor beta chains were read from a single sample in a study of PD-1 blockade in classical Hodgkin lymphoma. The data were produced by immunoSEQ multiplex PCR, yet TCRdb's version contains in-frame clones alone and is incomplete. This table holds about 41,000 clones, 69% found once. Sequenced material: peripheral blood mononuclear cells (PBMCs), taken before the fourth cycle of nivolumab. All receptors come from a human donor with classical Hodgkin lymphoma. Both conserved end residues are part of each CDR3. D genes are given only for firm matches. Clone size is given for some rows only: seen once, a few or many times, or a class if the clone is expanded.

d_call: -
clone_size: -
j_call: TRBJ2-2
v_call: TRBV27
cdr3_aa: CASSTQGNTGELFF
cdr3_nt: TGTGCCAGCTCTACACAGGGGAACACCGGGGAGCTGTTTTTT

d_call: -
clone_size: -
j_call: TRBJ2-1
v_call: TRBV2
cdr3_aa: CASSEKVFSYNEQFF
cdr3_nt: TGTGCCAGCAGTGAAAAGGTCTTCTCCTACAATGAGCAGTTCTTC

d_call: -
clone_size: -
j_call: TRBJ2-3
v_call: TRBV5-4
cdr3_aa: CASSSGDPDTQYF
cdr3_nt: TGTGCCAGCAGCTCCGGCGACCCAGATACGCAGTATTTT

d_call: -
clone_size: once
j_call: TRBJ2-5
v_call: TRBV27
cdr3_aa: CASCSSADQETQYF
cdr3_nt: TGTGCCAGCTGCTCCTCAGCGGACCAAGAGACCCAGTACTTC

d_call: TRBD2
clone_size: -
j_call: TRBJ2-7
v_call: TRBV6-6
cdr3_aa: CASSYSTTRGAYEQYF
cdr3_nt: TGTGCCAGCAGTTACTCGACGACACGGGGGGCCTACGAGCAGTACTTC

d_call: -
clone_size: -
j_call: TRBJ2-1
v_call: TRBV7-6
cdr3_aa: CASSLTVARVGNEQFF
cdr3_nt: TGTGCCAGCAGCTTAACTGTGGCCAGGGTGGGAAATGAGCAGTTCTTC

d_call: -
clone_size: few
j_call: TRBJ2-7
v_call: TRBV10-3
cdr3_aa: CAIMQDWSSYEQYF
cdr3_nt: TGTGCCATCATGCAGGACTGGAGCTCCTACGAGCAGTACTTC

d_call: -
clone_size: once
j_call: TRBJ2-1
v_call: TRBV19
cdr3_aa: CASSIGGQSYNEQFF
cdr3_nt: TGTGCCAGTAGTATCGGGGGCCAATCCTACAATGAGCAGTTCTTC

d_call: TRBD2
clone_size: -
j_call: TRBJ2-7
v_call: TRBV4-3
cdr3_aa: CASSQVGAGGYEQYF
cdr3_nt: TGCGCCAGCAGCCAAGTAGGAGCGGGGGGCTACGAGCAGTACTTC

d_call: -
clone_size: -
j_call: TRBJ2-6
v_call: TRBV2
cdr3_aa: CASLRSGVRGANVLTF
cdr3_nt: TGTGCCAGCCTCAGGTCAGGGGTACGAGGGGCCAACGTCCTGACTTTC

d_call: -
clone_size: -
j_call: TRBJ1-5
v_call: TRBV15
cdr3_aa: CATSWGQSNQPQHF
cdr3_nt: TGTGCCACCAGCTGGGGACAATCGAATCAGCCCCAGCATTTT

d_call: -
clone_size: few
j_call: TRBJ2-2
v_call: TRBV18
cdr3_aa: CASSPRTATGELFF
cdr3_nt: TGTGCCAGCTCACCGAGGACAGCCACCGGGGAGCTGTTTTTT

d_call: -
clone_size: -
j_call: TRBJ2-3
v_call: TRBV28
cdr3_aa: CASRDSATDTQYF
cdr3_nt: TGTGCCAGCAGGGACAGTGCGACAGATACGCAGTATTTT

d_call: -
clone_size: -
j_call: TRBJ1-5
v_call: TRBV14
cdr3_aa: CASSQEGRGENQPQHF
cdr3_nt: TGTGCCAGCAGCCAAGAGGGTAGGGGGGAGAATCAGCCCCAGCATTTT

d_call: TRBD1
clone_size: few
j_call: TRBJ1-2
v_call: TRBV10-3
cdr3_aa: CAIRPGQGYDGYTF
cdr3_nt: TGTGCCATCAGACCGGGACAGGGATATGATGGCTACACCTTC

d_call: -
clone_size: -
j_call: TRBJ1-5
v_call: TRBV5-6
cdr3_aa: CASSPGRNQPQHF
cdr3_nt: TGTGCCAGCAGCCCGGGACGGAATCAGCCCCAGCATTTT

d_call: TRBD1
clone_size: -
j_call: TRBJ1-4
v_call: TRBV7-9
cdr3_aa: CASSRGQGPEEKLFF
cdr3_nt: TGTGCCAGCAGCAGGGGACAGGGACCTGAGGAAAAACTGTTTTTT

d_call: TRBD1
clone_size: -
j_call: TRBJ1-2
v_call: TRBV5-4
cdr3_aa: CATRRGGQEINYGYTF
cdr3_nt: TGTGCCACCCGGAGGGGGGGACAGGAGATTAACTATGGCTACACCTTC

d_call: -
clone_size: -
j_call: TRBJ1-1
v_call: TRBV30
cdr3_aa: CATADGNTEAFF
cdr3_nt: TGTGCCACCGCGGACGGAAACACTGAAGCTTTCTTT

d_call: -
clone_size: -
j_call: TRBJ1-6
v_call: TRBV6-1
cdr3_aa: CASSEAAGLAGDNSPLHF
cdr3_nt: TGTGCCAGCAGTGAGGCGGCAGGCCTTGCGGGGGATAATTCACCCCTCCACTTT

d_call: -
clone_size: -
j_call: TRBJ2-1
v_call: TRBV27
cdr3_aa: CASSLLGAADYNEQFF
cdr3_nt: TGTGCCAGCAGTCTCCTAGGGGCAGCAGACTACAATGAGCAGTTCTTC

d_call: -
clone_size: few
j_call: TRBJ1-1
v_call: TRBV19
cdr3_aa: CASSIGSSNTEAFF
cdr3_nt: TGTGCCAGTAGTATTGGCTCTTCGAACACTGAAGCTTTCTTT

d_call: -
clone_size: -
j_call: TRBJ1-4
v_call: TRBV4-3
cdr3_aa: CASSQDTGRGNEKLFF
cdr3_nt: TGCGCCAGCAGCCAAGATACAGGGCGGGGAAATGAAAAACTGTTTTTT

d_call: -
clone_size: -
j_call: TRBJ1-2
v_call: TRBV29-1
cdr3_aa: CSVALSAGPGYGYTF
cdr3_nt: TGCAGCGTTGCTTTATCTGCCGGGCCGGGCTATGGCTACACCTTC

d_call: -
clone_size: medium-sized
j_call: TRBJ1-6
v_call: TRBV4-1
cdr3_aa: CASSQGQGRGSPLHF
cdr3_nt: TGCGCCAGCAGCCAAGGTCAGGGTAGAGGTTCACCCCTCCACTTT

d_call: -
clone_size: -
j_call: TRBJ2-2
v_call: TRBV6-5
cdr3_aa: CASSYSGDTGELFF
cdr3_nt: TGTGCCAGCAGTTACTCGGGGGACACCGGGGAGCTGTTTTTT

d_call: TRBD1
clone_size: -
j_call: TRBJ1-1
v_call: TRBV27
cdr3_aa: CASSLFEGAPNTEAFF
cdr3_nt: TGTGCCAGCAGTTTATTTGAGGGGGCGCCGAACACTGAAGCTTTCTTT

d_call: -
clone_size: -
j_call: TRBJ1-1
v_call: TRBV11-3
cdr3_aa: CASSLSGGTEAFF
cdr3_nt: TGTGCCAGCAGCTTATCGGGGGGGACTGAAGCTTTCTTT

d_call: -
clone_size: -
j_call: TRBJ2-5
v_call: TRBV5-1
cdr3_aa: CASSAISETQYF
cdr3_nt: TGCGCCAGCAGCGCTATTTCAGAGACCCAGTACTTC

d_call: -
clone_size: -
j_call: TRBJ2-1
v_call: TRBV7-2
cdr3_aa: CASSASGDALLGQFF
cdr3_nt: TGTGCCAGCAGCGCATCGGGGGATGCCCTACTGGGGCAGTTCTTC

d_call: -
clone_size: -
j_call: TRBJ2-2
v_call: TRBV19
cdr3_aa: CASSISGSPANTGELFF
cdr3_nt: TGTGCCAGTAGTATTTCCGGGTCCCCAGCGAACACCGGGGAGCTGTTTTTT

d_call: -
clone_size: -
j_call: TRBJ2-3
v_call: TRBV5-1
cdr3_aa: CASSPTPAGSTDTQYF
cdr3_nt: TGCGCCAGCAGCCCCACTCCCGCAGGGAGCACAGATACGCAGTATTTT

d_call: -
clone_size: -
j_call: TRBJ2-3
v_call: TRBV9
cdr3_aa: CASSVESSADTQYF
cdr3_nt: TGTGCCAGCAGCGTAGAGTCAAGTGCAGATACGCAGTATTTT

d_call: TRBD1
clone_size: few
j_call: TRBJ2-1
v_call: TRBV5-6
cdr3_aa: CASSLRQGEQFF
cdr3_nt: TGTGCCAGCAGCCTACGACAGGGAGAGCAGTTCTTC

d_call: -
clone_size: -
j_call: TRBJ1-2
v_call: TRBV4-3
cdr3_aa: CASSQLDGPSNYGYTF
cdr3_nt: TGCGCCAGCAGCCAACTAGACGGCCCTTCTAACTATGGCTACACCTTC

d_call: -
clone_size: few
j_call: TRBJ1-1
v_call: TRBV6-5
cdr3_aa: CASSYSNNPEAFF
cdr3_nt: TGTGCCAGCAGTTACTCGAACAACCCTGAAGCTTTCTTT

d_call: TRBD1
clone_size: once
j_call: TRBJ2-7
v_call: TRBV6-5
cdr3_aa: CASSYGGQDYEQYF
cdr3_nt: TGTGCCAGCAGTTACGGGGGACAGGACTACGAGCAGTACTTC

d_call: TRBD1
clone_size: -
j_call: TRBJ1-2
v_call: TRBV6-5
cdr3_aa: CASSLRDRGPQTF
cdr3_nt: TGTGCCAGCAGTTTAAGGGACAGGGGACCGCAGACCTTC

d_call: TRBD2
clone_size: once
j_call: TRBJ2-2
v_call: TRBV13
cdr3_aa: CASRKTSGGQNTGELFF
cdr3_nt: TGTGCCAGCAGGAAGACTAGCGGGGGACAGAACACCGGGGAGCTGTTTTTT

d_call: -
clone_size: -
j_call: TRBJ1-2
v_call: TRBV27
cdr3_aa: CASSLGGGGIINGYTF
cdr3_nt: TGTGCCAGCAGTTTAGGGGGTGGGGGTATCATTAATGGCTACACCTTC